Shown below are 16 T cell receptor beta chains from a single sample sequenced in a study of control samples from healthy donors and cancer patients. The method was immunoSEQ multiplex PCR; TCRdb's version includes in-frame clones alone and lacks a portion of them. The repertoire holds about 180,000 clones, with roughly nine tenths as singletons. The sequenced material came from blood. These receptors all come from a man aged 25-45 years in good health.

This chain joins TRBV2 and TRBJ1-1, with unresolved D. The V gene's germline CDR1 is SNHLY and CDR2 FYNNEI. Trimming stripped 7 bases from V and 4 bases from J, with 13 bases between. CDR3 length: 13 residues. The CDR3 protein is CASTLGPITEAFF. The CDR3 region has the DNA TGTGCCAGCACCCTCGGCCCGATCACTGAAGCTTTCTTT.

The rearrangement links TRBV5-1 to TRBJ1-4; 7 bases are shared with TRBD1. The germline V gene encodes CDR1 SGHRS and CDR2 YFSETQ. The CDR3 has 14 amino acids. V was clipped by 4 bases and J by 5 bases; unmatched bases: 5. CDR3 residues: CASSLTGVNEKLFF. The CDR3 bases are TGCGCCAGCAGCCTAACAGGGGTCAATGAAAAACTGTTTTTT.

This clone was seen a single time. The chain uses TRBV5-1 and TRBJ2-5, with TRBD1 as a possible D gene (6 bases). The CDR3 contains 16 residues. CDR1 SGHRS and CDR2 YFSETQ come from the germline V gene. V lost 0 bases and J 3 bases, leaving 15 bases between the germline ends. The CDR3 protein is CASSLAQGRWEETQYF. In DNA, the CDR3 is TGCGCCAGCAGCTTGGCTCAGGGGCGGTGGGAAGAGACCCAGTACTTC.

V usage is TRBV24-1 and J usage is TRBJ2-7; the D is unclear. The CDR3 is 14 amino acids. V was cut by 5 bases and J by 2 bases, with 12 bases left in between. Looked up from germline, CDR1 is KGHDR and CDR2 is SFDVKD. The DNA for the CDR3 is TGTGCCACCAGTGGGTTCCCGGATACCTACGAGCAGTACTTC. The encoded protein is CATSGFPDTYEQYF.

The chain employs TRBV23-1 and TRBJ2-1; 9 nucleotides align to TRBD2. TRBV23-1 is an ORF, and what it does is uncertain. V shed 4 bases, J shed 9 bases, and the junction held 1 base outside the gene matches. There are 12 residues in the CDR3. The CDR3 region is CASSRTSVEQFF. The CDR3 DNA follows: TGCGCCAGCAGTCGGACTAGCGTTGAGCAGTTCTTC.

The V call is TRBV5-4, the J call TRBJ2-1, with 8 bases lining up with TRBD1. V was clipped by 1 base and J by 7 bases; unmatched bases: 4. CDR1 is SGHNT, CDR2 YYREEE, per germline (reference sequence). The CDR3 has 14 amino acids. The CDR3 region has the DNA TGTGCCAGCAGCTTGTCCCAGGGGGCGAATGAGCAGTTCTTC. This translates into CASSLSQGANEQFF.

The chain is built from TRBV28 and TRBJ2-7; a possible D gene is TRBD2 (7 bases). The CDR3 is 15 amino acids. The germline V and J ends were trimmed by 2 bases and 3 bases, with 14 bases remaining between them. Germline V gives CDR1 MDHEN, CDR2 SYDVKM. CDR3 residues: CASSLVGRGYYEQYF. CDR3 bases: TGTGCCAGCAGTTTAGTTGGGAGGGGGTACTACGAGCAGTACTTC.

The rearrangement uses TRBV7-2 and TRBJ1-2, with 8 bases that match TRBD1. CDR3 length equals 15 residues. Germline CDR1 is SGHTA and CDR2 is FQGNSA. V lost 4 bases and J lost 4; bases outside the gene matches: 8. The CDR3 sequence: CASSSQGASIYGYTF. CDR3 in DNA: TGTGCCAGCAGCTCGCAGGGGGCCTCAATCTATGGCTACACCTTC. Looking up the rest from reference TRBV7-2 and TRBJ1-2 gives the full variable domain: GAGVSQSPSNKVTEKGKDVELRCDPISGHTALYWYRQSLGQGLEFLIYFQGNSAPDKSGLPSDRFSAERTGGSVSTLTIQRTQQEDSAVYLCASSSQGASIYGYTFGSGTRLTVV.

This chain uses TRBV2 with TRBJ1-3, with 8 bases matching TRBD1. The junction had 12 bases not matched to a gene; V was cut back by 11 bases and J by 9 bases. Germline CDR1 is SNHLY and CDR2 is FYNNEI. This CDR3 is built from 13 residues. CDR3 loop: CAAYSGQAGTIYF. As DNA, the CDR3 is TGTGCCGCCTATTCGGGACAGGCTGGCACCATATATTTT.

The V and J genes are TRBV3-1 (or the pseudogene TRBV3-2) and TRBJ1-1; maybe TRBD1 (5 bases). The CDR3 totals 16 residues. The V end was cut by 0 bases, the J end by 6 bases, with 17 bases between. CDR1 is LGHDT, CDR2 YNNKEL, per germline (reference sequence). Written as DNA, the CDR3 is TGTGCCAGCAGCCAAGAGCTAACAGGTAGGCGCCCTGAAGCTTTCTTT. Protein product: CASSQELTGRRPEAFF.

This clone appeared a single time. The CDR3 loop is CASSQEGGWRSNQPQHF. The CDR3 DNA is TGTGCCAGCAGCCAAGAGGGGGGGTGGAGGAGCAATCAGCCCCAGCATTTT. The V call is TRBV3-1 (or the pseudogene TRBV3-2), the J call TRBJ1-5, with D perhaps matching TRBD1 (5 bases). Germline CDR1 and CDR2: LGHDT and YNNKEL (reference sequence). With 0 bases removed from V and 1 base from J, the gap between germline ends came to 13 bases. The CDR3 extends over 17 amino acids.

This chain links TRBV27 with TRBJ1-1; D is perhaps TRBD1 (5 bases). The CDR3 is made up of 14 amino acids. Trimming stripped 3 bases from V and 2 bases from J, with 10 bases between. Germline CDR1 MNHEY, CDR2 SMNVEV (reference sequence). The CDR3, as DNA: TGTGCCAGCAGTTTTTACCAGGGAAACACTGAAGCTTTCTTT. It codes for CASSFYQGNTEAFF.

J is TRBJ2-7 and V is TRBV18; D is uncertain. Germline values: CDR1 KGHSH, CDR2 LQKENI. V lost 4 bases and J lost 3, with 10 bases in between. This CDR3 region has 13 residues. The CDR3 region has the DNA TGTGCCAGCTCACGCCCCAAGGGCTACGAGCAGTACTTC. It is translated as CASSRPKGYEQYF.

This clone was seen just once. The same CDR3 arises from other DNA sequences in this sample as well. The J gene is TRBJ2-7, the V gene TRBV27, with 11 bases that match TRBD2. Germline-derived CDR1 and CDR2 are MNHEY and SMNVEV (reference sequence). V shed 5 bases, J shed 3 bases, and the junction held 6 bases outside the gene matches. The CDR3 runs 15 residues. The CDR3 is CASSLRLAGGYEQYF. The CDR3 DNA reads as TGTGCCAGCAGTCTCCGGCTAGCGGGAGGCTACGAGCAGTACTTC.

Only one count was recorded for this clone. The chain combines TRBV7-9 with TRBJ1-5, with a weak D call TRBD1 (6 bases). This CDR3 is 15 amino acids long. Germline CDR1 reads SEHNR; CDR2 reads FQNEAQ (reference sequence). The ends were cut back, 1 base at V and 4 bases at J, with 11 bases in the middle. This CDR3 reads CASSLGGLGNQPQHF. The DNA for the CDR3 is TGTGCCAGCAGCTTAGGGGGGCTGGGGAATCAGCCCCAGCATTTT.

This chain links TRBV2 with TRBJ2-7, with 9 bases aligning to TRBD1. Germline CDR1 is SNHLY and CDR2 is FYNNEI. V trimming: 6 bases; J trimming: 6 bases; junction bases outside the gene matches: 9. The CDR3 length is 14 residues. This CDR3 reads CASRAGTGRIEQYF. Written as DNA, the CDR3 is TGTGCCAGCAGGGCCGGGACAGGGCGAATCGAGCAGTACTTC.